Below, 25 T cell receptor beta chains from the same sample are listed, as sequenced in a study of T cell changes during pregnancy in multiple sclerosis. Sequenced by immunoSEQ multiplex PCR; TCRdb stores in-frame clones only, minus some. The sample gives tens of thousands of clones, about 91% of which show up once; around 0.3% is in the top ten. This material consisted of CD4+ T cells from peripheral blood mononuclear cells, taken in the third trimester of pregnancy. The receptors come from a female donor in good health, enrolled as a control in a pregnancy study.

The chain joins TRBV11-2 to TRBJ1-2, with D maybe TRBD1 (5 bases). Trimming pared 5 bases from V and 7 bases from J, leaving 20 bases between. The germline V gene encodes CDR1 SGHAT and CDR2 FQNNGV. CDR3 length: 15 residues. The CDR3 region has the DNA TGTGCCAGCAGCCAATTGGGGGGGTTAGCGGGTGGCTACACCTTC. It translates to CASSQLGGLAGGYTF. The full variable domain, its missing parts supplied by reference TRBV11-2 and TRBJ1-2, is EAGVAQSPRYKIIEKRQSVAFWCNPISGHATLYWYQQILGQGPKLLIQFQNNGVVDDSQLPKDRFSAERLKGVDSTLKIQPAKLEDSAVYLCASSQLGGLAGGYTFGSGTRLTVV.

This chain uses TRBV10-2 with TRBJ1-3; possible D gene TRBD1, 6 bases. Per germline, CDR1 WSHSY and CDR2 SAAADI. The CDR3 extends over 16 amino acids. V dropped 3 bases and J dropped 1 base, with 13 bases sitting between them. The CDR3 region is CASSDPRGPSGNTIYF. CDR3 nucleotide sequence: TGCGCCAGCAGTGACCCCAGGGGCCCATCTGGAAACACCATATATTTT.

The chain combines TRBV4-3 with TRBJ2-3, with D perhaps matching TRBD1 (6 bases). V lost 4 bases and J 5 bases, leaving 13 bases between the germline ends. Looked up from germline, CDR1 is LGHNA and CDR2 is YSLEER. This CDR3 spans 14 amino acids. The CDR3 sequence is CASSLAGDKDTQYF. Written as DNA, the CDR3 is TGCGCCAGCAGCCTGGCCGGGGACAAAGATACGCAGTATTTT.

This clone was seen once. The chain joins TRBV5-1 to TRBJ2-5; 7 nucleotides match TRBD1. This CDR3 has 16 amino acids. The V gene end was trimmed by 4 bases and the J gene end by 5 bases; junction bases not matched to a gene: 14. Germline CDR1 reads SGHRS; CDR2 reads YFSETQ. In DNA form, the CDR3 reads TGCGCCAGCAGCCGGAGGACAGGCGCTCAGATGGAGACCCAGTACTTC. Protein sequence: CASSRRTGAQMETQYF.

V usage is TRBV7-2 and J usage is TRBJ2-5; TRBD2 aligns across 9 bases. J gave up 5 bases and V 7 bases, and 11 bases lay outside the gene matches. The CDR3 is 15 amino acids. Per the germline V gene, CDR1 is SGHTA and CDR2 is FQGNSA. The CDR3 region has the DNA TGTGCCAGCAACCTGCCCGGGACTAGCACCGAGACCCAGTACTTC. It specifies CASNLPGTSTETQYF.

The chain joins TRBV6-5 to TRBJ2-6; D is perhaps TRBD2 (7 bases). Germline V CDR1 and CDR2: MNHEY, SVGAGI. This CDR3 contains 15 residues. V shed 7 bases and J shed 2 bases, with 12 bases lying between them. The CDR3 region has the DNA TGTGCCAGCACCATGGGGGGGCCTGGGGCCAACGTCCTGACTTTC. This translates into CASTMGGPGANVLTF.

This chain links TRBV7-2 with TRBJ1-1, with 9 bases fitting TRBD1. The germline CDR1 and CDR2 sequences are SGHTA and FQGNSA. V was clipped by 1 base and J by 4 bases; unmatched bases: 7. This CDR3 comprises 16 residues. The CDR3 is CASSLDRQGVFTEAFF. The CDR3 DNA sequence: TGTGCCAGCAGCTTAGACAGACAGGGGGTTTTCACTGAAGCTTTCTTT.

The chain carries TRBV4-3 and TRBJ2-5; D perhaps matches TRBD2 (6 bases). Looked up from germline, CDR1 is LGHNA and CDR2 is YSLEER. Trimming stripped 0 bases from V and 4 bases from J, with 9 bases between. The CDR3 contains 14 residues. CDR3 region: CASSQERGGETQYF. The CDR3 DNA is TGCGCCAGCAGCCAAGAGCGGGGCGGAGAGACCCAGTACTTC.

The V gene is TRBV9, the J gene TRBJ2-3; 9 positions match TRBD1. The J segment lost 0 bases and the V segment lost 4 bases, leaving 6 bases of the junction unmatched. Germline V CDR1 and CDR2: SGDLS, YYNGEE. CDR3 length: 16 residues. The CDR3 region is CASSPGTGFSTDTQYF. Here the CDR3 DNA reads TGTGCCAGCAGCCCGGGGACAGGGTTCAGCACAGATACGCAGTATTTT.

The J gene is TRBJ1-6, the V gene TRBV5-4; 9 nucleotides match TRBD1. V was pared by 2 bases and J by 2 bases, with 2 bases of the junction left unmatched. This CDR3 has 16 amino acids. Per the germline V gene, CDR1 is SGHNT and CDR2 is YYREEE (reference sequence). CDR3 in amino acids: CASSFGQGTYNSPLHF. In nucleotides, the CDR3 is TGTGCCAGCAGCTTCGGACAGGGGACCTATAATTCACCCCTCCACTTT.

This clone has just one count. The chain couples TRBV21-1 to TRBJ1-2; no check of the table's D call, TRBD1, against the DNA was made. TRBV21-1 is labeled a pseudogene. The CDR3 is made up of 13 amino acids. The CDR3 here is CASSPEGVDGYTF. The CDR3 region has the DNA TGTGCCAGCAGCCCCGAAGGGGTCGATGGCTACACCTTC.

This clone was seen just once. The chain carries TRBV20-1 and TRBJ1-1, with D unresolved. The ends were cut back, 7 bases at V and 2 bases at J, with 8 bases in the middle. This CDR3 contains 11 residues. The germline CDR1 and CDR2 sequences are DFQATT and SNEGSKA (reference sequence). CDR3 DNA: TGCAGTGTTGACATTAACACTGAAGCTTTCTTT. Residues: CSVDINTEAFF.

This chain connects TRBV5-1 to TRBJ1-1; 7 bases align to TRBD1. V was clipped by 3 bases and J by 1 base; unmatched bases: 3. Germline V lookup: CDR1 SGHRS, CDR2 YFSETQ. This CDR3 is 14 amino acids long. In DNA form, the CDR3 reads TGCGCCAGCAGCTCGGGACAGCCGAACACTGAAGCTTTCTTT. Amino acid sequence: CASSSGQPNTEAFF.

V gene TRBV5-4 combines with J gene TRBJ1-6, with 7 bases fitting TRBD1. The germline V gene encodes CDR1 SGHNT and CDR2 YYREEE (reference sequence). This CDR3 is 14 amino acids long. V lost 4 bases to trimming and J lost 5 bases; unmatched junction nucleotides: 3. CDR3 sequence: CASSLGQDNSPLHF. Here the CDR3 DNA reads TGTGCCAGCAGCCTTGGACAGGATAATTCACCCCTCCACTTT.

CDR3 DNA: TGTGCCAGCAGCCAACCGACAGGTCTTCACACTGAAGCTTTCTTT. This gives the protein CASSQPTGLHTEAFF. The chain carries TRBV4-2 and TRBJ1-1; TRBD1 might be the D (6 bases). The CDR3 is 15 residues long. V gave up 2 bases and J gave up 3 bases, with 13 bases separating them. The germline V gene has CDR1 LGHNA and CDR2 YNFKEQ.

The CDR3 loop reads CAIRTVAKNIQYF. The CDR3 region has the DNA TGTGCCATTAGGACTGTAGCCAAAAACATTCAGTACTTC. The chain joins TRBV6-6 to TRBJ2-4; tentative D call: TRBD2 (5 bases). Germline CDR1 MNHNY, CDR2 SVGAGI (reference sequence). V was cut by 10 bases and J by 0 bases, with 10 bases left in between. The CDR3 runs to 13 residues.

This clone was observed once. The V gene is TRBV15, the J gene TRBJ2-1; possibly TRBD2 for D (6 bases). Deletions cut 0 bases from V and 7 bases from J, with 10 bases between. The CDR3 runs 14 residues. The germline CDR1 and CDR2 sequences are LNHNV and YYDKDF (reference sequence). CDR3 sequence reads: CATSRDRAGNEQFF. CDR3 nucleotides: TGTGCCACCAGCAGAGATCGTGCGGGGAATGAGCAGTTCTTC.

This clone was recorded only once. This chain uses TRBV11-3 with TRBJ1-1, with D unresolved. Germline lookup yields CDR1 SGHNT and CDR2 YENEEA. The V gene lost 5 bases and the J gene lost 0 bases, with 7 bases spanning the gap. The CDR3 has 13 amino acids. CDR3 sequence: CASSNIVNTEAFF. The CDR3 nucleotides read TGTGCCAGCAGCAACATCGTGAACACTGAAGCTTTCTTT.

The count of this clone is one. This chain connects TRBV7-2 to TRBJ2-3; 11 bases match TRBD2. The J segment lost 2 bases and the V segment lost 5 bases, leaving 6 bases of the junction unmatched. The CDR3 has 16 amino acids. From germline, CDR1 is SGHTA and CDR2 FQGNSA. CDR3 region: CASSQLAGADTDTQYF. The CDR3 DNA reads as TGTGCCAGCAGCCAACTAGCGGGGGCCGACACAGATACGCAGTATTTT.

The V call is TRBV7-9, the J call TRBJ1-1, with D possibly matching TRBD1 (6 bases). The V gene's germline CDR1 is SEHNR and CDR2 FQNEAQ (reference sequence). CDR3 length: 16 amino acids. With 3 bases removed from V and 4 bases from J, the gap between germline ends came to 18 bases. CDR3 residues: CASSFPQSGGGTEAFF. The DNA of the CDR3 is TGTGCCAGCAGCTTCCCCCAAAGTGGGGGCGGCACTGAAGCTTTCTTT.

This sequence joins TRBV29-1 and TRBJ2-3; D is perhaps TRBD2 (5 bases). Germline lookup yields CDR1 SQVTM and CDR2 ANQGSEA. Deletions cut 5 bases from V and 6 bases from J, with 15 bases between. This CDR3 has 13 residues. This CDR3 is CSVLAVSWDTQYF. The DNA of the CDR3 is TGCAGCGTTCTAGCAGTCAGTTGGGATACGCAGTATTTT.

This sequence joins TRBV6-6 and TRBJ1-2; TRBD1 agrees at 7 bases. The germline gives CDR1 MNHNY, CDR2 SVGAGI (reference sequence). Losses at the gene ends were 4 bases for V and 8 bases for J; bases not matched to a gene: 10. The CDR3 length is 14 residues. CDR3 residues: CASSSLQGLGGYTF. In DNA, the CDR3 is TGTGCCAGCAGTTCCCTACAGGGGCTCGGGGGCTACACCTTC.

This clone was detected only once. The chain joins TRBV6-5 to TRBJ1-2; a possible D gene is TRBD1 (6 bases). Germline lookup yields CDR1 MNHEY and CDR2 SVGAGI. V lost 4 bases and J lost 8, with 14 bases in between. The CDR3 consists of 13 residues. The CDR3 nucleotides are TGTGCCAGCAGTTCACAGGGCTTGGGGGGCTACACCTTC. Protein sequence: CASSSQGLGGYTF.

This clone is a singleton in its sample. The chain carries TRBV5-8 and TRBJ1-6; D remains ambiguous. V lost 6 bases and J lost 5, with 15 bases in between. The germline V gene encodes CDR1 SGHTS and CDR2 YDEGEE. The CDR3 sequence is 15 residues long. The CDR3 spells CASTAFRRDNSPLHF. CDR3 sequence (DNA): TGTGCCAGCACCGCCTTTCGGAGGGATAATTCACCCCTCCACTTT.

This rearrangement joins TRBV6-5 to TRBJ1-2; D remains unclear. Looked up from germline, CDR1 is MNHEY and CDR2 is SVGAGI. This CDR3 is 13 amino acids long. V dropped 7 bases and J dropped 4 bases, with 13 bases sitting between them. The CDR3, as DNA: TGTGCCAGCACTTCTGCCTCGGGCTATGGCTACACCTTC. This sequence encodes CASTSASGYGYTF.